The 26 T cell receptor beta chains given below trace back to one sample, sequenced in a study of blood T cell repertoires in COVID-19. The protocol was immunoSEQ multiplex PCR, while the TCRdb copy is restricted to in-frame clones and leaves out a portion. This sample yields about 160,000 clones, of which about nine tenths are seen a single time; approximately 4% belongs to the top ten. Sequenced: peripheral blood. All receptors derive from a woman in her 70s with acute or convalescent COVID-19.

CDR3 in amino acids: CASSQDLTGGAETQYF. Here the CDR3 DNA reads TGCGCCAGCAGCCAAGATCTGACAGGGGGCGCCGAGACCCAGTACTTC. The chain is built from TRBV4-3 and TRBJ2-5; TRBD1 aligns across 10 bases. Per the germline V gene, CDR1 is LGHNA and CDR2 is YSLEER. This CDR3 spans 16 amino acids. Germline trimming cut 0 bases from V and 5 bases from J; bases unmatched to any gene: 6.

The V and J genes are TRBV5-6 and TRBJ2-5, with D maybe TRBD2 (5 bases). The CDR3 runs to 16 residues. Germline V CDR1 and CDR2: SGHDT, YYEEEE. Between the trimmed V and J ends, which lost 5 bases and 4 bases, there was a span of 21 bases. The CDR3 DNA sequence: TGTGCCAGCAGTTACAGCCCCTCTGCGGGCACAGAGACCCAGTACTTC. Translation gives CASSYSPSAGTETQYF.

A note on this clone: The identical CDR3 is also encoded by other nucleotide sequences in the sample. V and J are TRBV11-2 and TRBJ2-7; tentative D call: TRBD1 (6 bases). The CDR3 spans 12 residues. CDR1 and CDR2 from the germline V gene are SGHAT and FQNNGV. Trimming left V 6 bases short and J 4 bases short, with 10 bases between. CDR3 region: CASSTQGYEQYF. In DNA, the CDR3 is TGTGCCAGCAGTACCCAGGGGTACGAGCAGTACTTC. Full variable domain (missing parts from reference TRBV11-2 and TRBJ2-7): EAGVAQSPRYKIIEKRQSVAFWCNPISGHATLYWYQQILGQGPKLLIQFQNNGVVDDSQLPKDRFSAERLKGVDSTLKIQPAKLEDSAVYLCASSTQGYEQYFGPGTRLTVT.

This clone was recorded only once. This chain connects TRBV19 to TRBJ1-1; D may be TRBD1 (6 bases). Germline V gene data show CDR1 as LNHDA and CDR2 as SQIVND (reference sequence). Trimming pared 7 bases from V and 1 base from J, leaving 19 bases between. CDR3 length equals 16 residues. This CDR3 is CASTLKRGGANTEAFF. CDR3 bases: TGTGCCAGTACCTTGAAGCGTGGGGGGGCGAACACTGAAGCTTTCTTT.

The gene calls are TRBV5-1 and TRBJ2-1; 7 positions match TRBD1. CDR1 and CDR2 from the germline V gene are SGHRS and YFSETQ. With 2 bases clipped from V and 1 base from J, the junction kept 3 bases outside the gene matches. The CDR3 sequence is 15 residues long. For the CDR3, the DNA is TGCGCCAGCAGCTTACTGACAGGGTCCTACAATGAGCAGTTCTTC. It encodes CASSLLTGSYNEQFF.

The genes are TRBV6-2 or TRBV6-3 and TRBJ2-7; 11 nucleotides align to TRBD2. This CDR3 region has 14 residues. The junction had 2 bases not matched to a gene; V was cut back by 0 bases and J by 7 bases. Germline V CDR1 and CDR2: MNHEY, SVGEGT. The CDR3 DNA follows: TGTGCCAGCAGTTACTCGGCTAGCGGGAGGGAGCAGTACTTC. Translation: CASSYSASGREQYF.

This chain joins TRBV24-1 and TRBJ2-2; maybe TRBD1 (6 bases). Germline values: CDR1 KGHDR, CDR2 SFDVKD. V was shortened by 6 bases and J by 5 bases, with 18 bases between the two germline ends. The CDR3 loop spans 16 amino acids. Here the CDR3 DNA reads TGTGCCACCAGTACCCCGGCCAGGGGAAGGACCGGGGAGCTGTTTTTT. Protein sequence: CATSTPARGRTGELFF.

This chain joins TRBV5-5 and TRBJ1-2, with 8 bases aligning to TRBD1. The CDR3 runs 13 residues. Germline CDR1 SGHKS, CDR2 YYEKEE (reference sequence). V shed 3 bases, J shed 3 bases, and the junction held 1 base outside the gene matches. The CDR3 region has the DNA TGTGCCAGCAGCTCGACAGGGGACTATGGCTACACCTTC. Translated, it gives CASSSTGDYGYTF.

The V gene is TRBV7-2, the J gene TRBJ2-1, with 8 positions matching TRBD2. V lost 10 bases, J lost 8 bases, and 7 bases stayed unmatched. The CDR3 runs 12 residues. Germline CDR1 SGHTA, CDR2 FQGNSA. DNA of the CDR3: TGTGCCATTCGCGGGGGGCTGGATGAGCAGTTCTTC. The encoded protein is CAIRGGLDEQFF.

Only one count was recorded for this clone. J is TRBJ1-1 and V is TRBV6-5, with 7 bases that match TRBD1. The V and J ends lost 2 bases and 5 bases, in that order; junction bases with no gene match: 5. The germline V gene encodes CDR1 MNHEY and CDR2 SVGAGI. CDR3 size: 14 residues. CDR3 nucleotide sequence: TGTGCCAGCAGTTACCGAGGGGGCAGGACTGAAGCTTTCTTT. Its protein is CASSYRGGRTEAFF.

V is TRBV4-1 and J is TRBJ2-5; D gene unclear. There are 15 residues in the CDR3. The V end lost 0 bases, the J end lost 7 bases, and 15 bases lay between the germline ends. The germline V gene encodes CDR1 MGHRA and CDR2 YSYEKL. The CDR3: CASSQDLTTPGTQYF. In nucleotides, the CDR3 is TGCGCCAGCAGCCAAGATCTGACAACTCCTGGGACCCAGTACTTC.

V usage is TRBV10-2 and J usage is TRBJ2-3, with TRBD2 matching over 8 bases. V lost 4 bases and J lost 3; bases outside the gene matches: 6. Germline CDR1 reads WSHSY; CDR2 reads SAAADI. The CDR3 is 15 amino acids. The CDR3 here is CASSGAGRGTDTQYF. The CDR3, as DNA: TGCGCCAGCAGTGGGGCCGGGAGGGGTACAGATACGCAGTATTTT.

The chain employs TRBV7-2 and TRBJ1-4; D gene ambiguous. CDR1 is SGHTA and CDR2 is FQGNSA in the germline V gene. The V end was cut by 3 bases, the J end by 8 bases, with 16 bases between. The CDR3 loop spans 15 amino acids. The CDR3 DNA reads as TGTGCCAGCAGCTTGGAGGGAAGGGTTAACGAAAAACTGTTTTTT. Translation: CASSLEGRVNEKLFF.

This chain uses TRBV4-2 with TRBJ2-2; D may be TRBD2 (5 bases). Trimming cost V 0 bases and J 3 bases, with 8 bases left between them. Germline V lookup: CDR1 LGHNA, CDR2 YNFKEQ. The CDR3 covers 15 residues. The CDR3 sequence: CASSQDRTYTGELFF. The CDR3 region has the DNA TGTGCCAGCAGCCAAGACAGGACTTACACCGGGGAGCTGTTTTTT.

This clone occurred a few times. The CDR3 region is CASSFQRQPYGYTF. The CDR3 coding sequence is TGTGCCAGCAGTTTTCAACGACAGCCCTATGGCTACACCTTC. The V call is TRBV28, the J call TRBJ1-2, with D possibly matching TRBD1 (5 bases). V shed 3 bases and J shed 4 bases, with 12 bases lying between them. CDR3 size: 14 residues. Germline V gives CDR1 MDHEN, CDR2 SYDVKM.

The V and J genes are TRBV2 and TRBJ2-3; 7 nucleotides align to TRBD2. The CDR3 has 16 amino acids. V gave up 5 bases and J gave up 0 bases; unmatched junction bases: 8. Germline V gene sequence: CDR1 SNHLY, CDR2 FYNNEI. The CDR3: CASSPGEGRSTDTQYF. Here the CDR3 DNA reads TGTGCCAGCAGTCCCGGGGAGGGGCGGAGCACAGATACGCAGTATTTT.

The chain is built from TRBV6-2 or TRBV6-3 and TRBJ2-7; a possible D gene is TRBD2 (6 bases). The CDR3 sequence is 13 residues long. Per the germline V gene, CDR1 is MNHEY and CDR2 is SVGEGT. V was pared by 4 bases and J by 6 bases, with 13 bases between. The CDR3 nucleotides read TGTGCCAGCAGTTGGAGGGATAGCGGCGAGCAGTACTTC. The encoded protein is CASSWRDSGEQYF.

V gene TRBV3-1 (or the pseudogene TRBV3-2) combines with J gene TRBJ1-2; no clear D. This CDR3 contains 12 residues. The V and J ends lost 0 bases and 8 bases respectively, with 7 bases between them. CDR1 LGHDT and CDR2 YNNKEL come from the germline V gene (reference sequence). The CDR3 protein is CASSQDPGGYTF. CDR3 DNA sequence: TGTGCCAGCAGCCAAGATCCGGGGGGCTACACCTTC.

The chain has TRBV27 and TRBJ2-5; TRBD2 is a possible D gene (5 bases). Trimming left V 6 bases short and J 1 base short, with 12 bases between. Germline CDR1 reads MNHEY; CDR2 reads SMNVEV (reference sequence). The CDR3 sequence is 14 residues long. CDR3 protein: CASRRVGAQETQYF. The CDR3 DNA follows: TGTGCCAGCAGGAGGGTGGGAGCCCAAGAGACCCAGTACTTC.

The rearrangement uses TRBV20-1 and TRBJ1-5; D perhaps matches TRBD1 (6 bases). Germline V gives CDR1 DFQATT, CDR2 SNEGSKA (reference sequence). CDR3 length: 11 amino acids. V lost 2 bases and J lost 14, with 13 bases in between. The CDR3 spells CSARPNRVEHF. CDR3 bases: TGCAGTGCTAGACCCAACAGGGTCGAGCATTTT.

V usage is TRBV27 and J usage is TRBJ2-3, with 9 bases aligning to TRBD2. The ends lost 2 bases at V and 3 bases at J; junction bases unmatched: 9. The CDR3 contains 17 residues. In germline, CDR1 is MNHEY, CDR2 SMNVEV (reference sequence). This CDR3 reads CASSLRGGGEHTDTQYF. The CDR3 DNA reads as TGTGCCAGCAGTTTACGGGGCGGGGGGGAGCATACAGATACGCAGTATTTT.

This clone was seen a few times. The chain couples TRBV7-9 to TRBJ2-3; no reliable D call. The CDR3 contains 13 residues. The V gene's germline CDR1 is SEHNR and CDR2 FQNEAQ (reference sequence). Between the trimmed V and J ends, which lost 1 base and 1 base, there was a span of 3 bases. For the CDR3, the DNA is TGTGCCAGCAGCTTAGAGCGCACAGATACGCAGTATTTT. It codes for CASSLERTDTQYF. Combining the CDR3 with reference TRBV7-9 and TRBJ2-3 gives the whole variable domain DTGVSQNPRHKITKRGQNVTFRCDPISEHNRLYWYRQTLGQGPEFLTYFQNEAQLEKSRLLSDRFSAERPKGSFSTLEIQRTEQGDSAMYLCASSLERTDTQYFGPGTRLTVL.

The rearrangement links TRBV10-2 to TRBJ2-2; TRBD1 matches 7 bases. CDR1 and CDR2 (germline): WSHSY, SAAADI. The CDR3 is made up of 13 amino acids. The V gene end was trimmed by 7 bases and the J gene end by 4 bases; junction bases not matched to a gene: 3. The CDR3 sequence: CASMTGFTGELFF. DNA of the CDR3: TGCGCCAGCATGACAGGGTTCACCGGGGAGCTGTTTTTT.

The V gene is TRBV12-3 or TRBV12-4, the J gene TRBJ1-2; 7 bases align to TRBD1. V lost 5 bases to trimming and J lost 2 bases; unmatched junction nucleotides: 2. The CDR3 consists of 13 residues. CDR3 loop: CASSRQGNYGYTF. The CDR3 nucleotides are TGTGCCAGCAGTCGACAGGGAAACTATGGCTACACCTTC.

The gene calls are TRBV7-8 and TRBJ2-1; D is possibly TRBD2 (6 bases). This CDR3 has 13 residues. V lost 5 bases to trimming and J lost 6 bases, with 11 bases between them. Germline assignment: CDR1 SGHVS and CDR2 FQNEAQ. The CDR3 here is CASSEGGFNEQFF. The DNA for the CDR3 is TGTGCCAGCAGCGAGGGAGGATTCAATGAGCAGTTCTTC.

This chain links TRBV19 with TRBJ1-1; tentatively, D is TRBD1 (6 bases). Germline assignment: CDR1 LNHDA and CDR2 SQIVND (reference sequence). Trimming stripped 0 bases from V and 1 base from J, with 18 bases between. The CDR3 contains 18 residues. The CDR3, as DNA: TGTGCCAGTAGTATAGAGCCCGGGACACCGCGAAAGAACACTGAAGCTTTCTTT. Residues: CASSIEPGTPRKNTEAFF.